These 8 T cell receptor beta chains originate from one sample sequenced in a study of T cell repertoires in cytomegalovirus infection. TCRdb independently ran MiXCR on the reads; one entry per CDR3 protein. The table records 750,000 to 950,000 distinct CDR3 sequences, roughly 28% of them present only once. Their antigens are not known. Sequencing was performed on cultured CD8+ T cells from PBMCs, taken from culture after CMV antigen stimulation. The receptor source for this set is a human donor in good health (CMV status not recorded). Some clones in this sample may be carry-over from other donors' samples.

V and J are TRBV5-6 and TRBJ2-2; D remains unclear. V lost 5 bases, J lost 4 bases, and 18 bases lay in between. Germline V gene sequence: CDR1 SGHDT, CDR2 YYEEEE. The CDR3 is 16 amino acids. CDR3 sequence (DNA): TGTGCCAGCAGGTTATTGGGGTTGATGAGCACCGGGGAGCTGTTTTTT. It codes for CASRLLGLMSTGELFF.

This chain uses TRBV5-1 with TRBJ2-3; no reliable D call. The CDR3 is 14 residues long. Germline V gene data show CDR1 as SGHRS and CDR2 as YFSETQ. V shed 4 bases and J shed 4 bases, with 13 bases lying between them. As DNA, the CDR3 is TGCGCCAGCAGCCCGGGCCCTGGTGCAGATACGCAGTATTTT. It specifies CASSPGPGADTQYF.

The rearrangement joins TRBV4-3 to TRBJ1-1, with unresolved D. CDR1 is LGHNA, CDR2 YSLEER, per germline. V lost 0 bases, J lost 5 bases, and 10 bases lay in between. This CDR3 is built from 14 residues. This chain's CDR3 is CASSQEQSITEAFF. The CDR3 DNA follows: TGCGCCAGCAGCCAAGAGCAGAGTATAACTGAAGCTTTCTTT.

Comment on this clonotype: A clone one base away is much larger, so this may be a read error. The chain recombines TRBV7-4 with TRBJ2-7, with 7 bases that match TRBD1. Germline V lookup: CDR1 SGHVT, CDR2 SQSDAQ. V shed 5 bases, J shed 7 bases, and the junction held 20 bases outside the gene matches. CDR3 length equals 17 residues. The CDR3 DNA reads TGTGCCAGCAGCGCCAACCCATCGAAGACAGGGAGTGAAGAGCAGTACTTC. This encodes CASSANPSKTGSEEQYF.

This clonotype was observed a handful of times. V and J are TRBV7-4 and TRBJ2-1, with 12 bases fitting TRBD1. Trimming at V came to 0 bases and at J to 2 bases, leaving 14 bases not matched to a gene. The CDR3 totals 21 residues. CDR1 and CDR2 from the germline V gene are SGHVT and SQSDAQ. The CDR3 nucleotides are TGTGCCAGCAGCTTAGCGGCACGGGACAGGGGGCCTGTGAGGACCTACAATGAGCAGTTCTTC. Translated: CASSLAARDRGPVRTYNEQFF.

The chain links TRBV12-3 or TRBV12-4 to TRBJ1-5, with D unresolved. Trimming removed 6 bases at V and 7 bases at J, with 10 bases between. CDR3 length: 12 residues. The CDR3 region has the DNA TGTGCCAGCAGCCCCCGACGCCAGCCCCAGCATTTT. Encoded protein: CASSPRRQPQHF.

This clonotype has more than one count but fewer than ten. The V and J genes are TRBV5-4 and TRBJ2-7; 8 nucleotides align to TRBD2. After removal of 10 bases from V and 5 bases from J, the junction contained 8 bases not matched to a gene. This CDR3 region has 12 residues. CDR1 and CDR2 from the germline V gene are SGHNT and YYREEE (reference sequence). The DNA of the CDR3 is TGTGCCTCCCATGGGACTAGGAACGAGCAGTACTTC. Translated, it gives CASHGTRNEQYF.

The genes are TRBV12-5 and TRBJ2-4; a possible D gene is TRBD2 (6 bases). Trimming stripped 7 bases from V and 2 bases from J, with 12 bases between. CDR3 length equals 14 residues. Germline V gene lookup returns CDR1 LGHNT and CDR2 FRNRAP. Written as DNA, the CDR3 is TGTGCTAGTGCTCCCGGGACTCCCAAAAACATTCAGTACTTC. This codes for CASAPGTPKNIQYF.